Described below is a single T cell receptor beta chain sequence and its context. Its antigen is unknown. With 60 Vbeta and 13 Jbeta primers, the PCR was carried out. Data came from immunoSEQ multiplex PCR; TCRdb stores just in-frame clones and leaves some out. In the table there are about 160,000 clones, around 83% of which are singletons. The V and J ends lost 2 bases and 1 base, in that order; junction bases with no gene match: 1. The germline V gene has CDR1 SGHNT and CDR2 YYREEE (reference sequence). The CDR3 covers 14 residues. This sample stems from a study of cytomegalovirus exposure and HLA in healthy donors. Broader study findings: Of the V segments, some could not be distinguished, including TRBV6-2 and TRBV6-3, and were excluded. Investigators reported 164 TCR beta chains as tied to cytomegalovirus. It was taken for granted in presence/absence analyses that sequencing depth across donors was roughly uniform.

This sequence originates from a man aged 50 to 60 in good health and CMV-seropositive. Sequencing was carried out using PBMCs. The rearrangement uses TRBV5-4 and TRBJ1-1, with 8 nucleotides matching TRBD1. Here the CDR3 reads CASSFDRGNTEAFF. The CDR3 DNA is TGTGCCAGCAGCTTTGACAGGGGGAACACTGAAGCTTTCTTT. Based on the CDR3 plus reference TRBV5-4 and TRBJ1-1, the full variable domain is ETGVTQSPTHLIKTRGQQVTLRCSSQSGHNTVSWYQQALGQGPQFIFQYYREEENGRGNFPPRFSGLQFPNYSSELNVNALELDDSALYLCASSFDRGNTEAFFGQGTRLTVV.